This passage covers 30 T cell receptor beta chains from one sample sequenced in a study of blood T cell repertoires in COVID-19. The table came from immunoSEQ multiplex PCR; TCRdb's copy has only in-frame clones and leaves some out. The table lists about 250,000 clones, approximately 89% of them singletons. The source material was peripheral blood. These TCRs come from a woman in her 30s with COVID-19, enrolled during active disease.

The chain carries TRBV7-8 and TRBJ2-2, with 7 bases that match TRBD2. Germline values: CDR1 SGHVS, CDR2 FQNEAQ. J lost 3 bases, V lost 7 bases, and 8 bases had no gene match. CDR3 length equals 15 residues. The CDR3 loop reads CASNWEGEDTGELFF. The CDR3 coding sequence is TGTGCCAGCAATTGGGAGGGAGAAGACACCGGGGAGCTGTTTTTT.

J is TRBJ1-2 and V is TRBV10-2, with a weak D call TRBD1 (6 bases). From germline, CDR1 is WSHSY and CDR2 SAAADI. The length of the CDR3 is 16 residues. Between the trimmed V and J ends, which lost 9 bases and 7 bases, there was a span of 27 bases. CDR3 DNA: TGCGCCAGTAATCGGGGGGCGCAACATAAGGTTCCTGGCTACACCTTC. It specifies CASNRGAQHKVPGYTF.

V and J are TRBV2 and TRBJ1-1; 9 nucleotides align to TRBD1. Germline values: CDR1 SNHLY, CDR2 FYNNEI. This CDR3 contains 15 residues. The junction had 5 bases not matched to a gene; V was cut back by 5 bases and J by 1 base. In nucleotides, the CDR3 is TGTGCCAGCAGTACCGAGGGACAGGGGAACACTGAAGCTTTCTTT. Its protein product is CASSTEGQGNTEAFF.

The chain is built from TRBV6-5 and TRBJ2-2; 12 bases map to TRBD2. The CDR3 sequence is 15 residues long. Germline assignment: CDR1 MNHEY and CDR2 SVGAGI. V shed 7 bases and J 3 bases; nucleotides not matched to a gene: 3. The CDR3 DNA reads as TGTGCCAGCACCAGGACTAGCGGGGACACCGGGGAGCTGTTTTTT. Its translation: CASTRTSGDTGELFF.

The gene calls are TRBV27 and TRBJ1-6; TRBD1 is a possible D gene (5 bases). Between the trimmed V and J ends, which lost 0 bases and 10 bases, there was a span of 13 bases. The CDR3 spans 15 residues. From germline, CDR1 is MNHEY and CDR2 SMNVEV (reference sequence). The CDR3 DNA reads as TGTGCCAGCAGTTTATCCCCGCAGGGCGAATCACCCCTCCACTTT. This translates into CASSLSPQGESPLHF.

The chain links TRBV28 to TRBJ1-1; no clear D gene. The V gene's germline CDR1 is MDHEN and CDR2 SYDVKM. CDR3 length equals 15 residues. Trimming cost V 6 bases and J 1 base, with 15 bases left between them. Here the CDR3 reads CASRAPGIQNTEAFF. DNA of the CDR3: TGTGCCAGCAGGGCCCCCGGGATACAGAACACTGAAGCTTTCTTT.

The rearrangement uses TRBV27 and TRBJ2-5; 7 bases align to TRBD2. Germline V gene sequence: CDR1 MNHEY, CDR2 SMNVEV (reference sequence). CDR3 length equals 14 residues. Trimming took 5 bases from V and 7 from J; bases not matched to a gene: 10. CDR3 residues: CASSTGLHLGTQYF. CDR3 DNA: TGTGCCAGCAGTACGGGACTACACTTAGGGACCCAGTACTTC.

The genes are TRBV7-2 and TRBJ2-1, with D perhaps TRBD2 (5 bases). The V gene lost 1 base and the J gene lost 9 bases, with 7 bases spanning the gap. CDR1 is SGHTA, CDR2 FQGNSA, per germline. CDR3 length: 12 residues. The CDR3 coding sequence is TGTGCCAGCAGCTTAGGAGGGTTTGAGCAGTTCTTC. This translates into CASSLGGFEQFF.

The chain combines TRBV5-1 with TRBJ1-2, with 8 bases lining up with TRBD1. The J segment lost 8 bases and the V segment lost 3 bases, leaving 12 bases of the junction unmatched. Germline values: CDR1 SGHRS, CDR2 YFSETQ. This CDR3 is 15 amino acids long. DNA for the CDR3: TGCGCCAGCAGCTGGGGGGGGACAGGCTCCGCCGGCTACACCTTC. Protein: CASSWGGTGSAGYTF.

In regard to this clone: This CDR3 is also generated by other DNA sequences in the sample. This chain links TRBV18 with TRBJ1-1; no firm D call. V was trimmed by 0 bases and J by 0 bases, leaving 5 bases between them. Germline CDR1 KGHSH, CDR2 LQKENI. The CDR3 runs to 14 residues. CDR3 nucleotide sequence: TGTGCCAGCTCACCACCGAGCATGAACACTGAAGCTTTCTTT. This codes for CASSPPSMNTEAFF.

V gene TRBV20-1 combines with J gene TRBJ1-2; 7 bases align to TRBD1. Germline loops: CDR1 DFQATT, CDR2 SNEGSKA (reference sequence). The CDR3 has 15 amino acids. Trimming removed 3 bases from V and 2 bases from J; junction bases left unmatched: 9. CDR3 region: CSASPAGQLNYGYTF. CDR3 coding DNA: TGCAGTGCTAGTCCCGCGGGACAGTTAAACTATGGCTACACCTTC.

This chain links TRBV7-2 with TRBJ1-2; TRBD1 matches 8 bases. This CDR3 spans 16 amino acids. Germline CDR1 reads SGHTA; CDR2 reads FQGNSA. J lost 5 bases, V lost 5 bases, and 13 bases had no gene match. The CDR3 region has the DNA TGTGCCAGCAGCCCTGATTTTGGACAGGGCGATTATGGCTACACCTTC. It is translated as CASSPDFGQGDYGYTF.

The CDR3 DNA reads as TGTGCCAGCAGTCCCCGTAGGAGGGTCCCAATCATGAACACTGAAGCTTTCTTT. Protein: CASSPRRRVPIMNTEAFF. The chain is built from TRBV28 and TRBJ1-1, with D unresolved. Looked up from germline, CDR1 is MDHEN and CDR2 is SYDVKM. V shed 5 bases and J shed 0 bases, with 22 bases lying between them. This CDR3 comprises 18 residues.

The chain joins TRBV30 to TRBJ1-6; the match to TRBD1 covers 12 bases. With 3 bases clipped from V and 10 bases from J, the junction kept 1 base outside the gene matches. The CDR3 length is 13 residues. Germline CDR1 reads GTSNPN; CDR2 reads SVGIG (reference sequence). The CDR3 here is CAWRGTGGSPLHF. CDR3 sequence (DNA): TGTGCCTGGAGAGGGACAGGGGGCTCACCCCTCCACTTT.

The chain recombines TRBV19 with TRBJ2-7; 8 nucleotides agree with TRBD1. In germline, CDR1 is LNHDA, CDR2 SQIVND (reference sequence). V gave up 6 bases and J gave up 2 bases; unmatched junction bases: 6. The CDR3 sequence is 14 residues long. This CDR3 reads CASRRTGFAYEQYF. CDR3 DNA: TGTGCCAGTAGAAGGACAGGGTTTGCCTACGAGCAGTACTTC.

V and J are TRBV5-4 and TRBJ2-3; 7 nucleotides agree with TRBD2. The germline V gene has CDR1 SGHNT and CDR2 YYREEE (reference sequence). The trim removed 4 bases at V and 3 bases at J, leaving 11 bases unmatched. The CDR3 runs to 16 residues. The CDR3: CASSLGGVSRTDTQYF. The DNA of the CDR3 is TGTGCCAGCAGCCTTGGGGGGGTATCGAGGACAGATACGCAGTATTTT.

V and J are TRBV24-1 and TRBJ2-3; 9 bases align to TRBD2. The CDR3 loop spans 19 amino acids. V lost 3 bases, J lost 7 bases, and 19 bases stayed unmatched. The germline V gene encodes CDR1 KGHDR and CDR2 SFDVKD. CDR3 sequence reads: CATSDPSGASGDLPYTQYF. The CDR3 coding sequence is TGTGCCACCAGTGATCCCTCTGGGGCTAGCGGGGACCTCCCCTATACGCAGTATTTT.

The sample holds a few counts of this clone. The rearrangement links TRBV4-2 to TRBJ2-1, with TRBD2 matching 8 bases. Trimming cost V 0 bases and J 4 bases; bases outside gene matches: 5. CDR3 length equals 16 residues. Germline V gives CDR1 LGHNA, CDR2 YNFKEQ. CDR3 DNA sequence: TGTGCCAGCAGCCAAGAAACTCGGGGGGGGTACAATGAGCAGTTCTTC. Translated: CASSQETRGGYNEQFF.

CDR3 in amino acids: CAISDGGVGEKLFF. The DNA for the CDR3 is TGTGCCATCAGTGACGGGGGAGTTGGTGAAAAACTGTTTTTT. V usage is TRBV10-3 and J usage is TRBJ1-4; a possible D gene is TRBD1 (5 bases). Germline V lookup: CDR1 ENHRY, CDR2 SYGVKD. The CDR3 loop spans 14 amino acids. Trimming took 3 bases from V and 7 from J, leaving 12 bases between them.

This clone was seen a few times. The rearrangement joins TRBV7-2 to TRBJ1-2, with D perhaps matching TRBD1 (5 bases). This CDR3 comprises 12 residues. Trimming removed 4 bases from V and 14 bases from J, with 17 bases in between. Germline V gene lookup returns CDR1 SGHTA and CDR2 FQGNSA. The CDR3 DNA sequence: TGTGCCAGCAGCTCAAGGACATCGCCCAGGACCTTC. Amino acid sequence: CASSSRTSPRTF.

The chain carries TRBV10-3 and TRBJ2-3, with 7 bases fitting TRBD2. The CDR3 spans 14 residues. V was pared by 4 bases and J by 0 bases, with 1 base of the junction left unmatched. CDR1 and CDR2 (germline): ENHRY, SYGVKD. Here the CDR3 reads CAISGRGSTDTQYF. CDR3 coding DNA: TGTGCCATCAGTGGGCGGGGGAGCACAGATACGCAGTATTTT.

V and J are TRBV7-9 and TRBJ2-1; TRBD1 agrees at 8 bases. Germline V gene data show CDR1 as SEHNR and CDR2 as FQNEAQ (reference sequence). The ends lost 4 bases at V and 6 bases at J; junction bases unmatched: 8. The CDR3 is 15 residues long. The chain's CDR3 is CASSSQGALPNEQFF. The CDR3 coding sequence is TGTGCCAGCAGCTCCCAGGGGGCTTTACCCAATGAGCAGTTCTTC.

For the CDR3, the DNA is TGTGCCAGCAGGCCAGTCCAGGGGGCGGGATACGAGCAGTACTTC. Translating gives CASRPVQGAGYEQYF. V gene TRBV27 combines with J gene TRBJ2-7; 8 positions match TRBD1. V lost 6 bases to trimming and J lost 4 bases; unmatched junction nucleotides: 11. The CDR3 loop spans 15 amino acids. Germline values: CDR1 MNHEY, CDR2 SMNVEV (reference sequence).

The DNA for the CDR3 is TGTGCCAGCAGGAGCGGGAGGCTTCCTGGCGGGGAGCTGTTTTTT. Its translation is CASRSGRLPGGELFF. V gene TRBV6-5 combines with J gene TRBJ2-2; 9 nucleotides align to TRBD2. With V trimmed by 6 bases and J by 7 bases, 9 bases remained unmatched. This CDR3 is built from 15 residues. Germline V gene data show CDR1 as MNHEY and CDR2 as SVGAGI.

The chain uses TRBV6-2 or TRBV6-3 and TRBJ1-1, with a tentative D call TRBD1 (6 bases). V was trimmed by 0 bases and J by 4 bases, leaving 12 bases between them. The CDR3 is 15 residues long. The germline V gene has CDR1 MNHEY and CDR2 SVGEGT. CDR3 region: CASSYSRGAGTEAFF. As DNA, the CDR3 is TGTGCCAGCAGTTACTCTCGGGGGGCAGGCACTGAAGCTTTCTTT.

This chain joins TRBV5-8 and TRBJ2-7; perhaps TRBD1 as D (6 bases). Germline V gene data show CDR1 as SGHTS and CDR2 as YDEGEE. Trimming cost V 3 bases and J 3 bases, with 7 bases left between them. The CDR3 spans 12 residues. The CDR3 reads CASSSDSYEQYF. Written as DNA, the CDR3 is TGTGCCAGCAGCTCGGACAGCTACGAGCAGTACTTC.

The rearrangement links TRBV6-2 or TRBV6-3 to TRBJ2-5; D not certain. This CDR3 comprises 11 residues. Trimming removed 6 bases from V and 7 bases from J, with 9 bases in between. The V gene's germline CDR1 is MNHEY and CDR2 SVGEGT. The CDR3 DNA follows: TGTGCCAGCAGCCAGTCGGGGACCCAGTACTTC. Protein product: CASSQSGTQYF.

This chain connects TRBV30 to TRBJ1-4; no reliable D call. Germline V gene lookup returns CDR1 GTSNPN and CDR2 SVGIG (reference sequence). V lost 0 bases, J lost 0 bases, and 5 bases lay in between. The CDR3 sequence is 14 residues long. The CDR3 here is CAWSVQATNEKLFF. DNA of the CDR3: TGTGCCTGGAGTGTACAAGCAACTAATGAAAAACTGTTTTTT.

This chain connects TRBV24-1 to TRBJ1-2; 7 bases match TRBD1. Unmatched junction bases numbered 13, after V lost 7 bases and J lost 3 bases. Germline loops: CDR1 KGHDR, CDR2 SFDVKD. This CDR3 comprises 16 residues. The CDR3 sequence is CATRRHYRGTDYGYTF. CDR3 coding DNA: TGTGCCACCAGGAGACATTACAGGGGAACGGACTATGGCTACACCTTC.

This clone was recorded once. The chain recombines TRBV12-5 with TRBJ1-1; 10 nucleotides align to TRBD1. The CDR3 is made up of 22 amino acids. CDR1 is LGHNT and CDR2 is FRNRAP in the germline V gene. Germline trimming cut 2 bases from V and 0 bases from J; bases unmatched to any gene: 21. The CDR3 spells CASGLQRTHPGQGTLLNTEAFF. For the CDR3, the DNA is TGTGCTAGTGGTTTGCAACGAACTCATCCGGGACAGGGGACTCTCTTGAACACTGAAGCTTTCTTT.